These 26 T cell receptor beta chains originate from one sample sequenced in a study of blood T cell repertoires in COVID-19. Clones were read by immunoSEQ multiplex PCR, and TCRdb kept only the in-frame ones, dropping some. The sample comprises 75,000 to 90,000 clones, roughly 91% of which are singletons, and 6.5% to 8.5% rests with the top ten. The sample was peripheral blood. The origin of the receptors is a man between 18 and 35 years old with COVID-19, enrolled during active disease.

The rearrangement uses TRBV14 and TRBJ2-1; 9 bases map to TRBD2. V gave up 3 bases and J gave up 6 bases; unmatched junction bases: 6. Germline V gene lookup returns CDR1 SGHDN and CDR2 FVKESK. The CDR3 is 15 amino acids. The CDR3 DNA sequence: TGTGCCAGCAGCCATATCGGCGGGAGGGCCAATGAGCAGTTCTTC. Translated, it gives CASSHIGGRANEQFF.

The chain couples TRBV27 to TRBJ2-5, with D possibly being TRBD2 (6 bases). The CDR3 has 14 residues. V was shortened by 6 bases and J by 4 bases, with 15 bases between the two germline ends. Germline loops: CDR1 MNHEY, CDR2 SMNVEV (reference sequence). The DNA of the CDR3 is TGTGCCAGCAGGCCCGGGGGAGGCAGAGAGACCCAGTACTTC. This sequence encodes CASRPGGGRETQYF.

This chain connects TRBV9 to TRBJ2-1; D is perhaps TRBD2 (6 bases). The V gene lost 0 bases and the J gene lost 8 bases, with 18 bases spanning the gap. The CDR3 totals 16 residues. Germline CDR1 SGDLS, CDR2 YYNGEE. CDR3 residues: CASSVGGGRGGYEQFF. Here the CDR3 DNA reads TGTGCCAGCAGCGTAGGTGGGGGGAGAGGAGGGTATGAGCAGTTCTTC. The entire variable domain, with the rest obtained from reference TRBV9 and TRBJ2-1, is as follows: DSGVTQTPKHLITATGQRVTLRCSPRSGDLSVYWYQQSLDQGLQFLIQYYNGEERAKGNILERFSAQQFPDLHSELNLSSLELGDSALYFCASSVGGGRGGYEQFFGPGTRLTVL.

V gene TRBV11-3 combines with J gene TRBJ2-2; 7 positions agree with TRBD1. There are 14 residues in the CDR3. CDR1 is SGHNT, CDR2 YENEEA, per germline. Losses at the gene ends were 5 bases for V and 4 bases for J; bases not matched to a gene: 4. The CDR3 region is CASSLGTATGELFF. CDR3 DNA: TGTGCCAGCAGCCTCGGGACAGCCACCGGGGAGCTGTTTTTT.

The J gene is TRBJ2-1, the V gene TRBV21-1; TRBD2 reflects the table's D call only, with no check against the DNA. TRBV21-1 is recorded as a pseudogene. The CDR3 spans 17 residues. The CDR3 here is CASSQMPGGSSYNEQFF. The CDR3 DNA follows: TGTGCCAGCAGTCAAATGCCGGGAGGGAGCTCCTACAATGAGCAGTTCTTC.

The chain joins TRBV7-2 to TRBJ1-5; D gene unclear. CDR3 length equals 13 residues. V was trimmed by 4 bases and J by 5 bases, leaving 9 bases between them. Looked up from germline, CDR1 is SGHTA and CDR2 is FQGNSA. The CDR3 here is CASSSRRDQPQHF. The CDR3 nucleotides read TGTGCCAGCAGCTCCCGTCGGGATCAGCCCCAGCATTTT.

The rearrangement links TRBV18 to TRBJ1-1; 9 bases are a match to TRBD1. The CDR3 contains 17 residues. Germline CDR1 KGHSH, CDR2 LQKENI. With V trimmed by 5 bases and J by 0 bases, 10 bases remained unmatched. In DNA, the CDR3 is TGTGCCAGCTCAGCAACGGGACAGGGCACCATGAACACTGAAGCTTTCTTT. It is translated as CASSATGQGTMNTEAFF.

This clone showed up many times. The rearrangement links TRBV7-6 to TRBJ2-7, with D possibly matching TRBD2 (5 bases). The germline V gene has CDR1 SGHVS and CDR2 FNYEAQ. The length of the CDR3 is 12 residues. Trimming took 5 bases from V and 4 from J, leaving 9 bases between them. CDR3 residues: CASSERGYEQYF. Written as DNA, the CDR3 is TGTGCCAGCAGCGAGCGCGGGTACGAGCAGTACTTC.

The chain carries TRBV28 and TRBJ2-3, with 8 bases fitting TRBD2. CDR3 length: 15 residues. After removal of 8 bases from V and 6 bases from J, the junction contained 13 bases not matched to a gene. Germline CDR1 and CDR2: MDHEN and SYDVKM. This chain's CDR3 is CASGVWREAGDTQYF. The CDR3 nucleotides read TGTGCCAGCGGAGTGTGGCGGGAGGCTGGGGATACGCAGTATTTT.

The rearrangement uses TRBV2 and TRBJ2-5, with a tentative D call TRBD1 (5 bases). CDR1 and CDR2 from the germline V gene are SNHLY and FYNNEI. The CDR3 sequence is 13 residues long. Trimming cost V 7 bases and J 5 bases, with 14 bases left between them. The CDR3 here is CASMGPFPETQYF. CDR3 sequence (DNA): TGTGCCAGCATGGGGCCATTCCCGGAGACCCAGTACTTC.

This clone was observed a handful of times. In the same sample, other DNA sequences code for this CDR3. The rearrangement joins TRBV28 to TRBJ2-7; D uncertain. With 4 bases removed from V and 3 bases from J, the gap between germline ends came to 4 bases. CDR3 size: 11 residues. Germline V lookup: CDR1 MDHEN, CDR2 SYDVKM. CDR3 amino acids: CASSSGYEQYF. The CDR3, as DNA: TGTGCCAGCAGTTCCGGCTACGAGCAGTACTTC.

The V and J genes are TRBV6-5 and TRBJ2-3; D is undetermined. The CDR3 consists of 13 residues. V was trimmed by 6 bases and J by 0 bases, leaving 7 bases between them. The germline CDR1 and CDR2 sequences are MNHEY and SVGAGI. The CDR3 spells CASRLTSTDTQYF. In DNA form, the CDR3 reads TGTGCCAGCAGACTAACAAGCACAGATACGCAGTATTTT.

J is TRBJ1-3 and V is TRBV18, with D unclear. The ends were cut back, 2 bases at V and 0 bases at J, with 5 bases in the middle. This CDR3 spans 14 amino acids. The germline V gene has CDR1 KGHSH and CDR2 LQKENI. The DNA of the CDR3 is TGTGCCAGCTCACCAGCGAACTCTGGAAACACCATATATTTT. This encodes CASSPANSGNTIYF.

V and J are TRBV6-5 and TRBJ1-1; no clear D. In germline, CDR1 is MNHEY, CDR2 SVGAGI. With 6 bases removed from V and 1 base from J, the gap between germline ends came to 6 bases. CDR3 length: 12 residues. The CDR3 is CASRNTNTEAFF. The CDR3 DNA sequence: TGTGCCAGCAGAAACACGAACACTGAAGCTTTCTTT.

This clone has only one observation. V and J are TRBV15 and TRBJ2-7; TRBD1 agrees at 7 bases. V shed 3 bases and J 2 bases; nucleotides not matched to a gene: 10. Germline CDR1 reads LNHNV; CDR2 reads YYDKDF (reference sequence). The CDR3 covers 16 residues. CDR3 DNA sequence: TGTGCCACCAGCAGGGAGAGGGGTCAGGGGGCCTACGAGCAGTACTTC. Residues: CATSRERGQGAYEQYF.

V is TRBV14 and J is TRBJ1-2; 7 nucleotides line up with TRBD1. V lost 3 bases and J lost 6; bases outside the gene matches: 4. The CDR3 is made up of 13 amino acids. The germline gives CDR1 SGHDN, CDR2 FVKESK. The CDR3 loop is CASSHERGHGYTF. In DNA, the CDR3 is TGTGCCAGCAGCCACGAAAGGGGGCATGGCTACACCTTC.

The rearrangement links TRBV4-3 to TRBJ1-2; no reliable D call. V lost 0 bases and J lost 5, with 10 bases in between. CDR1 is LGHNA and CDR2 is YSLEER in the germline V gene. The CDR3 is 14 residues long. As DNA, the CDR3 is TGCGCCAGCAGCCAAGATATTCAGGCTTATGGCTACACCTTC. It yields the protein CASSQDIQAYGYTF.

J is TRBJ1-3 and V is TRBV30; tentatively, D is TRBD1 (6 bases). The V end lost 2 bases, the J end lost 2 bases, and 10 bases lay between the germline ends. The germline CDR1 and CDR2 sequences are GTSNPN and SVGIG (reference sequence). CDR3 length: 14 amino acids. The DNA of the CDR3 is TGTGCCTGGAGTAGGGCAGGGGCTGGAAACACCATATATTTT. It translates to CAWSRAGAGNTIYF.

V gene TRBV9 combines with J gene TRBJ1-1, with D perhaps TRBD1 (6 bases). Trimming removed 4 bases at V and 0 bases at J, with 10 bases between. CDR1 is SGDLS, CDR2 YYNGEE, per germline. The CDR3 extends over 14 amino acids. Written as DNA, the CDR3 is TGTGCCAGCAGCTTGACAGGAGTGAACACTGAAGCTTTCTTT. This translates into CASSLTGVNTEAFF.

This rearrangement joins TRBV7-8 to TRBJ1-3; tentative D call: TRBD1 (5 bases). The CDR3 has 16 amino acids. Per germline, CDR1 SGHVS and CDR2 FQNEAQ. V lost 1 base and J 0 bases, leaving 10 bases between the germline ends. The DNA for the CDR3 is TGTGCCAGCAGCTTAGGGGGGGGTAGCTCTGGAAACACCATATATTTT. Its translation is CASSLGGGSSGNTIYF.

The chain uses TRBV25-1 and TRBJ2-1, with D tentatively TRBD2 (6 bases). The V gene's germline CDR1 is MGHDK and CDR2 SYGVNS. The CDR3 covers 16 residues. Trimming removed 3 bases from V and 2 bases from J, with 14 bases in between. The CDR3 loop is CASSDPRELPYNEQFF. CDR3 nucleotides: TGTGCCAGCAGTGATCCCCGGGAGTTACCCTACAATGAGCAGTTCTTC.

This clone showed up just a few times. The chain carries TRBV5-5 and TRBJ1-6; D is ambiguous. The V end was cut by 4 bases, the J end by 7 bases, with 18 bases between. The germline V gene has CDR1 SGHKS and CDR2 YYEKEE (reference sequence). The CDR3 contains 16 residues. In DNA form, the CDR3 reads TGTGCCAGCAGCCCCAGGTCCGCCGGCAGAAATTCACCCCTCCACTTT. This encodes CASSPRSAGRNSPLHF.

The chain is built from TRBV2 and TRBJ2-2, with 9 bases lining up with TRBD1. The CDR3 covers 15 residues. Looked up from germline, CDR1 is SNHLY and CDR2 is FYNNEI. Trimming at V came to 4 bases and at J to 7 bases, leaving 7 bases not matched to a gene. The CDR3 region is CASSGGTGFGGELFF. In DNA form, the CDR3 reads TGTGCCAGCAGTGGAGGGACAGGGTTCGGCGGGGAGCTGTTTTTT.

The chain links TRBV4-3 to TRBJ1-2, with a possible D match to TRBD1 (6 bases). Germline V gene data show CDR1 as LGHNA and CDR2 as YSLEER. The CDR3 is 17 residues long. Deletions cut 0 bases from V and 3 bases from J, with 17 bases between. For the CDR3, the DNA is TGCGCCAGCAGCCAAGATCTGTCACGGGACACGGACTATGGCTACACCTTC. This codes for CASSQDLSRDTDYGYTF.

V usage is TRBV28 and J usage is TRBJ2-3; D is possibly TRBD2 (5 bases). The germline V and J ends were trimmed by 6 bases and 1 base, with 20 bases remaining between them. The germline V gene has CDR1 MDHEN and CDR2 SYDVKM. The CDR3 sequence is 17 residues long. CDR3 region: CASSPLWGELRTDTQYF. The CDR3 DNA follows: TGTGCCAGCAGCCCTCTGTGGGGAGAACTGCGCACAGATACGCAGTATTTT.

The CDR3: CATGSPGTPNTGELFF. CDR3 coding DNA: TGTGCCACCGGTTCCCCTGGGACACCGAACACCGGGGAGCTGTTTTTT. The J gene is TRBJ2-2, the V gene TRBV24-1, with D perhaps matching TRBD1 (6 bases). The germline V gene has CDR1 KGHDR and CDR2 SFDVKD. This CDR3 is 16 amino acids long. Trimming cost V 9 bases and J 0 bases, with 16 bases left between them.